The entry below describes one T cell receptor (beta chain). The antigen remains unidentified. The entry originates in a study of T cells in localized non-small cell lung cancer. Regarding the study as a whole: Heterogeneity stays possible, as sequencing covered only one tumor region.

Using immunoSEQ multiplex PCR, the repertoire was profiled, and TCRdb retains in-frame clones only, with some absent. The table shows several thousand clones, with about 87% occurring only once. The V gene's germline CDR1 is SGHRS and CDR2 YFSETQ. V lost 1 base, J lost 1 base, and 14 bases lay in between. The CDR3 consists of 16 residues. The clonotype originates from a male donor at least 60 years old with stage III lung adenocarcinoma. Sequenced here: peripheral blood, sampled before any cancer treatment. This chain joins TRBV5-1 and TRBJ1-1; D is uncertain. CDR3 nucleotides: TGCGCCAGCAGCTTGCAAGGTGCACTCCAGAACACTGAAGCTTTCTTT. Its protein is CASSLQGALQNTEAFF. Combining the CDR3 with reference TRBV5-1 and TRBJ1-1 gives the whole variable domain KAGVTQTPRYLIKTRGQQVTLSCSPISGHRSVSWYQQTPGQGLQFLFEYFSETQRNKGNFPGRFSGRQFSNSRSEMNVSTLELGDSALYLCASSLQGALQNTEAFFGQGTRLTVV.